This T cell receptor beta chain was sequenced for a study of shared clonotypes between healthy human individuals. Study details: Every donor yielded three CD4 naive, three CD4 memory, two CD8 naive and one CD8 memory plate. Study-level findings and limits: The small donor group covered limited genetic and exposure diversity.

Regarding this clone: The target antigen is unknown.

Unmatched junction bases numbered 10, after V lost 4 bases and J lost 6 bases. This CDR3 comprises 16 residues. Looked up from germline, CDR1 is LNHNV and CDR2 is YYDKDF (reference sequence). Positive CCR7 selection of CD45RO-negative cells yielded the naive CD8 cells, and terminally differentiated effector memory CD45RA+ cells were excluded. The assay was immunoSEQ multiplex PCR, and TCRdb's table has in-frame clones only and misses some. Found here are about 700,000 clones, around 92% of them singletons; the top ten hold approximately 22%. This clonotype was sampled from a man aged 25-40 years in good health. V and J are TRBV15 and TRBJ2-3, with TRBD2 matching 10 bases. Sequenced material: naive CD8+ T cells sorted from blood. The CDR3 DNA follows: TGTGCCACCAGCAAGCTAGCGGGAGTAGGAGGGGATACGCAGTATTTT. Its translation: CATSKLAGVGGDTQYF.